Below, 18 T cell receptor beta chains from the same sample are listed, as sequenced in a study of vaccination and CD4 T cells after COVID-19. Regarding treatment: approximately 11-day PBMC culture with coronavirus spike peptide pools or control peptides (ViraFEST assay). Which antigens these TCRs recognize remains unknown. With the Oncomine TCR Beta short-read assay, DNA from cultured CD4+ T cells was sequenced. One entry per CDR3 protein results from TCRdb running MiXCR on the PCR reads. The top ten clones hold 14% to 15% of a sample with around 20,000 distinct CDR3 sequences, around 29% of them seen once. The sequenced sample consisted of cultured CD4+ T cells from blood. The receptors were gathered from a human donor with COVID-19.

By proportion, this clonotype is medium-sized. The rearrangement links TRBV20-1 to TRBJ1-5, with 7 bases that match TRBD1. Germline V CDR1 and CDR2: DFQATT, SNEGSKA (reference sequence). The CDR3 has 14 amino acids. J was trimmed by 3 bases and V by 4 bases; bases with no gene match: 6. DNA for the CDR3: TGCAGTGCTATAATGGGACAGAACAATCAGCCCCAGCATTTT. Its translation is CSAIMGQNNQPQHF.

Written as DNA, the CDR3 is TGTGCCAGCACCTTGGCCGATTATAATTCACCCCTCCACTTT. Amino acids: CASTLADYNSPLHF. This chain links TRBV12-3 or TRBV12-4 with TRBJ1-6; no clear D. The germline V and J ends were trimmed by 7 bases and 4 bases, with 11 bases remaining between them. The CDR3 loop spans 14 amino acids.

The rearrangement uses TRBV7-9 and TRBJ2-5, with D perhaps given as TRBD1 or TRBD2 (6 bases each). The CDR3 is made up of 15 amino acids. V lost 5 bases to trimming and J lost 6 bases, with 19 bases between them. CDR1 is SEHNR, CDR2 FQNEAQ, per germline (reference sequence). CDR3 in amino acids: CASSLRTGASQTQYF. DNA of the CDR3: TGTGCCAGCAGCCTACGGACGGGGGCCAGTCAGACCCAGTACTTC.

The CDR3 sequence: CASSPPSDTQYF. The CDR3 nucleotides read TGTGCCAGCAGCCCCCCCTCCGATACGCAGTATTTT. The rearrangement joins TRBV6-1 to TRBJ2-3; no clear D gene. From germline, CDR1 is MNHNS and CDR2 SASEGT. Deletions cut 6 bases from V and 6 bases from J, with 10 bases between. The CDR3 has 12 amino acids.

This clonotype appeared a few times. The chain carries TRBV6-1 and TRBJ2-7; 7 nucleotides match TRBD1. V lost 4 bases and J lost 3; bases outside the gene matches: 6. This CDR3 region has 14 residues. Germline V lookup: CDR1 MNHNS, CDR2 SASEGT. CDR3 nucleotides: TGTGCCAGCAGTGTCACCCCAGGGGGCTACGAGCAGTACTTC. It is translated as CASSVTPGGYEQYF.

The V and J genes are TRBV6-1 and TRBJ1-4; D not certain. This CDR3 has 16 amino acids. Germline CDR1 MNHNS, CDR2 SASEGT. The V and J ends lost 6 bases and 2 bases respectively, with 16 bases between them. This chain's CDR3 is CASSRPREATNEKLFF. CDR3 nucleotides: TGTGCCAGCAGCCGGCCCCGAGAGGCGACTAATGAAAAACTGTTTTTT.

The chain has TRBV19 and TRBJ2-5; 8 bases agree with TRBD2. V lost 6 bases, J lost 5 bases, and 11 bases stayed unmatched. This CDR3 region has 15 residues. From germline, CDR1 is LNHDA and CDR2 SQIVND (reference sequence). The CDR3 protein is CASRDGGVGPETQYF. The CDR3 DNA reads TGTGCCAGTAGGGACGGGGGGGTCGGGCCGGAGACCCAGTACTTC.

This clonotype was detected only a few times. One end of the junction varies from germline; a read error may be responsible. This sequence joins TRBV7-7 and TRBJ2-3; 11 bases line up with TRBD2. CDR3 length equals 16 residues. Germline-derived CDR1 and CDR2 are SSHAT and FNYEAQ (reference sequence). The CDR3: CASSKLAGELTDTQYF. The CDR3 DNA follows: TGTGCTAGCAGCAAACTAGCGGGGGAGTTGACAGATACGCAGTATTTT.

In DNA form, the CDR3 reads TGTGCCAGCAGCTTAGGCATGGGGGTTATGAGCTCGGGGGAGTTCTTC. It encodes CASSLGMGVMSSGEFF. The chain uses TRBV7-9 and TRBJ2-1, with D maybe TRBD2 (6 bases). Germline assignment: CDR1 SEHNR and CDR2 FQNEAQ (reference sequence). This CDR3 has 16 amino acids. V was cut by 1 base and J by 14 bases, with 24 bases left in between.

This chain joins TRBV6-1 and TRBJ2-7; D possibly corresponds to TRBD2 (5 bases). From germline, CDR1 is MNHNS and CDR2 SASEGT. This CDR3 is 14 amino acids long. Between the trimmed V and J ends, which lost 4 bases and 5 bases, there was a span of 15 bases. The CDR3 DNA reads TGTGCCAGCAGTGCCCCCCCGGAGGTGAACGAGCAGTACTTC. Translation gives CASSAPPEVNEQYF.

The chain is built from TRBV6-2 or TRBV6-3 and TRBJ2-5; 13 nucleotides match TRBD2. Germline V CDR1 and CDR2: MNHEY, SVGEGT. This CDR3 is 16 amino acids long. J lost 5 bases, V lost 4 bases, and 7 bases had no gene match. CDR3 nucleotide sequence: TGTGCCAGCAGTTTGAGACTAGCGGGGGGTGTGGAGACCCAGTACTTC. It is translated as CASSLRLAGGVETQYF.

The chain carries TRBV20-1 and TRBJ2-3; D may be TRBD2 (6 bases). The CDR3 consists of 14 residues. Trimming took off 5 bases at V and 0 bases at J, with 12 bases between the two ends. Germline V gene data show CDR1 as DFQATT and CDR2 as SNEGSKA (reference sequence). The CDR3 coding sequence is TGCAGTGCTCCCCGGGACTCGAGCACAGATACGCAGTATTTT. Encoded protein: CSAPRDSSTDTQYF.

The table lists this clonotype with a few counts. The rearrangement uses TRBV11-3 and TRBJ2-2; no definite D call. Trimming cost V 3 bases and J 8 bases, with 4 bases left between them. The CDR3 contains 11 residues. Germline assignment: CDR1 SGHNT and CDR2 YENEEA. The CDR3 bases are TGTGCCAGCAGCTTGGAGGGGGAGCTGTTTTTT. Translated, it gives CASSLEGELFF.

This sequence joins TRBV19 and TRBJ2-1; D remains ambiguous. With 3 bases removed from V and 5 bases from J, the gap between germline ends came to 8 bases. The CDR3 is 13 amino acids. The germline gives CDR1 LNHDA, CDR2 SQIVND (reference sequence). CDR3 bases: TGTGCCAGTAGTATCGGCCAGCACAATGAGCAGTTCTTC. It codes for CASSIGQHNEQFF.

Only a few counts were recorded for this clonotype. This chain connects TRBV15 to TRBJ2-2; weak D call: TRBD1 (6 bases). The germline gives CDR1 LNHNV, CDR2 YYDKDF (reference sequence). This CDR3 region has 15 residues. V was shortened by 5 bases and J by 5 bases, with 15 bases between the two germline ends. DNA for the CDR3: TGTGCCACCAGCTCCTACAGGGTTGGAACCGGGGAGCTGTTTTTT. Its protein is CATSSYRVGTGELFF.

The chain combines TRBV7-2 with TRBJ2-7; D call uncertain. The V and J ends lost 4 bases and 5 bases respectively, with 6 bases between them. CDR1 is SGHTA and CDR2 is FQGNSA in the germline V gene. The CDR3 is 11 residues long. CDR3 DNA: TGTGCCAGCAGCTCTGGCGACGAGCAGTACTTC. Protein: CASSSGDEQYF.

The chain carries TRBV5-3 and TRBJ2-2; 7 positions agree with TRBD2. TRBV5-3 is filed as an ORF, its function uncertain. This CDR3 is built from 13 residues. V shed 8 bases and J 5 bases; nucleotides not matched to a gene: 6. Written as DNA, the CDR3 is TGTGCCAGCCGGCGGCGGGGGACCGGGGAGCTGTTTTTT. It specifies CASRRRGTGELFF.

The J gene is TRBJ1-1, the V gene TRBV11-1; possibly TRBD1 for D (5 bases). The CDR3 sequence is 13 residues long. V lost 5 bases to trimming and J lost 4 bases, with 11 bases between them. Germline V gene sequence: CDR1 SGHAT, CDR2 FQDESV (reference sequence). The CDR3 DNA follows: TGTGCCAGCAGCCGCGCCGGGGGCACTGAAGCTTTCTTT. Residues: CASSRAGGTEAFF.